The clone carrying this T cell receptor beta chain was recorded at least ten times. As yet, its antigen is unknown. The record originates from a study of early T cells in non-severe SARS-CoV-2 infection. Whole-study results and caveats: Clonotype matching in VDJdb favored anti-spike CD8 responses and did not capture private and CD4 specificities.

Each CDR3 protein is one row after TCRdb ran MiXCR on the 5' RACE reads. The sample carries tens of thousands of distinct CDR3 sequences, 5.9% recorded once. Trimming pared 0 bases from V and 1 base from J, leaving 13 bases between. Germline lookup yields CDR1 MNHEY and CDR2 SVGAGI. This CDR3 comprises 16 residues. The sequenced sample consisted of whole blood. The chain recombines TRBV6-5 with TRBJ2-7; the D is unclear. The origin of this receptor is an adult who was a healthcare worker with PCR-confirmed SARS-CoV-2 infection or an uninfected control (not recorded which). For the CDR3, the DNA is TGTGCCAGCAGTTACTCGATAGGGTCTGAATCCTACGAGCAGTACTTC. The encoded protein is CASSYSIGSESYEQYF.